The 2 T cell receptor beta chains in this list originate from one sample, sequenced in a study of T cell repertoires in cytomegalovirus infection. TCRdb called the reads again in MiXCR, with one record for every CDR3 protein. Of roughly 640,000 distinct CDR3 sequences listed, 20% to 25% are singletons. Sequencing used CD8+ T cells from PBMCs. Receptors originate from a human donor in good health (CMV status not recorded). Some clones in this sample may be carry-over from other donors' samples.

This rearrangement joins TRBV6-2 or TRBV6-3 to TRBJ1-2; no reliable D call. From germline, CDR1 is MNHEY and CDR2 SVGEGT. This CDR3 is built from 17 residues. V lost 4 bases and J lost 3, with 21 bases in between. The CDR3 protein is CASSSLTYWTTHYGYTF. CDR3 DNA sequence: TGTGCCAGCAGTTCCTTGACCTATTGGACCACTCACTATGGCTACACCTTC.

The rearrangement joins TRBV29-1 to TRBJ1-1, with D tentatively TRBD1 (5 bases). This CDR3 spans 10 amino acids. Germline V gene sequence: CDR1 SQVTM, CDR2 ANQGSEA. Trimming pared 5 bases from V and 8 bases from J, leaving 9 bases between. Here the CDR3 DNA reads TGCAGCGTTTGGGACCACGAAGCTTTCTTT. This translates into CSVWDHEAFF.